This T cell receptor beta chain was observed in a study of blood T cell repertoires in COVID-19. Study summary: Nucleic acid was either cDNA or gDNA, and it came from T cells, B-cell-depleted T cells, or PBMCs.

Original data processing: By means of reference gene primer amplification, nucleated cell counts were estimated. Produced via immunoSEQ multiplex PCR; TCRdb's table is partial and in-frame only. V and J calls and clone size are given by that table; D and trimming were obtained from the DNA. The sample has approximately 150,000 clones, 80% seen once; the top ten hold about 6%. Assignments of participants to cohorts depended upon their own reported clinical history. Recovered status applied to Cohort 3 donors who had two consecutive negative PCRs. It also applied to those with clearance or with symptom resolution. Germline V CDR1 and CDR2: MNHEY, SVGAGI. The CDR3 sequence is 14 residues long. V shed 5 bases, J shed 4 bases, and the junction held 3 bases outside the gene matches. Only one count was recorded for this clone.

Sequenced sample: PBMCs or T cells enriched from blood (not recorded which). The origin of this receptor is a man in his forties who had recovered from COVID-19. This chain uses TRBV6-5 with TRBJ1-5; 9 nucleotides align to TRBD1. The CDR3 DNA reads as TGTGCCAGCAGTCCCGGGACAGGGAATCAGCCCCAGCATTTT. The encoded protein is CASSPGTGNQPQHF.